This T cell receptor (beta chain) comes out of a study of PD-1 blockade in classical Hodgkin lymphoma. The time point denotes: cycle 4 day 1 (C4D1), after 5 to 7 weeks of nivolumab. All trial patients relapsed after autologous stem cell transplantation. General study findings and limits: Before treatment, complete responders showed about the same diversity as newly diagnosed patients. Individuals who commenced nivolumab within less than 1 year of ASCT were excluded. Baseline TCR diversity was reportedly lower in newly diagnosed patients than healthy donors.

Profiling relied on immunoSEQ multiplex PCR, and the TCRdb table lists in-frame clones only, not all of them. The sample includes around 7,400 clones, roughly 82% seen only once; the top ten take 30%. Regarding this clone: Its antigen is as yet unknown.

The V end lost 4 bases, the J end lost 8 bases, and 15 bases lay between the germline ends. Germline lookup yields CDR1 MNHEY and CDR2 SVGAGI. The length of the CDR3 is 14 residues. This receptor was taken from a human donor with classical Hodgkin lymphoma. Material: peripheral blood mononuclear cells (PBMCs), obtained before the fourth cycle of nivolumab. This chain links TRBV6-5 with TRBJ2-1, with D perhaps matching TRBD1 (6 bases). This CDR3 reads CASSLEGELYEQFF. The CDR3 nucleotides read TGTGCCAGCAGTTTAGAGGGGGAACTCTATGAGCAGTTCTTC.